This TCR beta chain was recorded in a study of shared clonotypes between healthy human individuals. General study findings and limits: The donor pool, a small one, limited the genetic and exposure-history diversity represented.

Naive-designated CD8 cells lacked CD45RO, were positively enriched for CCR7, and omitted terminally differentiated effector memory CD45RA+ cells. The germline V gene has CDR1 MNHEY and CDR2 SMNVEV (reference sequence). J was trimmed by 1 base and V by 5 bases; bases with no gene match: 5. The CDR3 sequence is 15 residues long. Comments on this clone: Its specificity is unknown.

Deep was the level used in running the assay. This table comes from immunoSEQ multiplex PCR, and its TCRdb copy is limited to in-frame clones, with some not included. The profile covers about 2 million clones, with approximately 95% appearing a single time and 1% to 1.3% taken by the ten largest. V gene TRBV27 combines with J gene TRBJ2-7; 10 nucleotides line up with TRBD2. This clonotype was obtained from a man aged 18 to 30 in good health. The sample comprised naive CD8+ T cells sorted from blood. The CDR3 DNA reads as TGTGCCAGCAGTATAGCTAGCGGGGGTTCCTACGAGCAGTACTTC. It yields the protein CASSIASGGSYEQYF.